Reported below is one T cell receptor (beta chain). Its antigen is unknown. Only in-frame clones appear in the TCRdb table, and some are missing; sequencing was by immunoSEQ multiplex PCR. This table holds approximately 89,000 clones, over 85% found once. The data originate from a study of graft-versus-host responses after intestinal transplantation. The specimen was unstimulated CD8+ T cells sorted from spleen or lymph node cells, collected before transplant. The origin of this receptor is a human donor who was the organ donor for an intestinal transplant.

The CDR3 DNA is TGTGCCAGCAGATTTCACATAGGGACAGGGGAAGGTGAGCAGTTCTTC. Amino acids: CASRFHIGTGEGEQFF. The V and J genes are TRBV13 and TRBJ2-1, with 10 bases fitting TRBD1. Trimming removed 6 bases from V and 9 bases from J; junction bases left unmatched: 14. The CDR3 runs 16 residues. CDR1 is PRHDT, CDR2 FYEKMQ, per germline (reference sequence). Full variable domain (remainder filled in from reference TRBV13 and TRBJ2-1): AAGVIQSPRHLIKEKRETATLKCYPIPRHDTVYWYQQGPGQDPQFLISFYEKMQSDKGSIPDRFSAQQFSDYHSELNMSSLELGDSALYFCASRFHIGTGEGEQFFGPGTRLTVL.